Sequencing of this T cell receptor (beta chain) was carried out in a study of blood T cell repertoires in COVID-19. As for the study in general: From T cells, B-cell-depleted T cells, or PBMCs came the material, which was cDNA or gDNA.

Per the study methods: Amplification of reference gene primers provided the estimated nucleated cell counts. TCRdb's copy holds only in-frame clones and misses some; the assay was immunoSEQ multiplex PCR. From that table come the V and J calls and clone size; the DNA was used to work out D and trimming. The table records roughly 130,000 clones, approximately 80% of them present only once. This receptor was identified in a woman aged 60 to 75 with acute or convalescent COVID-19. Sequenced: peripheral blood.

DNA of the CDR3: TGTGCCAGCAGTTCGAGGGTCGAGCAGTACTTC. It is translated as CASSSRVEQYF. The V call is TRBV12-3 or TRBV12-4, the J call TRBJ2-7, with D possibly being TRBD2 (5 bases). Trimming cost V 4 bases and J 6 bases, with 7 bases left between them. The CDR3 has 11 residues.